One sample yielded the 14 T cell receptor beta chains listed below, sequenced in a study of T cell responses to AZD1222 COVID-19 vaccine. Measured with immunoSEQ multiplex PCR; TCRdb has only the in-frame clones, and not every one. The sample carries 150,000 or so clones, 91% recorded once. Here the sequenced sample was peripheral blood, taken on day 0 of AZD1222 vaccination. Receptor source: an adult in good health.

The chain links TRBV4-3 to TRBJ1-2; 8 nucleotides align to TRBD1. With 4 bases clipped from V and 5 bases from J, the junction kept 15 bases outside the gene matches. From germline, CDR1 is LGHNA and CDR2 YSLEER. The CDR3 runs 17 residues. The CDR3 nucleotides read TGCGCCAGCAGCCGATCACTCCCGGGGCAGGGGGCTTATGGCTACACCTTC. This codes for CASSRSLPGQGAYGYTF.

Turning to this clone: This specimen includes other DNA sequences encoding the same CDR3. CDR3 DNA sequence: TGCAGCGTTGAAGGGAACACTGAAGCTTTCTTT. The encoded protein is CSVEGNTEAFF. The rearrangement links TRBV29-1 to TRBJ1-1; D is undetermined. V was cut by 1 base and J by 1 base, with 1 base left in between. Germline V gene data show CDR1 as SQVTM and CDR2 as ANQGSEA. There are 11 residues in the CDR3.

The V gene is TRBV9, the J gene TRBJ1-2; 8 positions match TRBD1. Germline trimming cut 4 bases from V and 8 bases from J; bases unmatched to any gene: 16. Looked up from germline, CDR1 is SGDLS and CDR2 is YYNGEE. This CDR3 comprises 16 residues. CDR3 in amino acids: CASSSRYLDRVEGYTF. Written as DNA, the CDR3 is TGTGCCAGCAGCTCTCGATATCTGGACAGGGTGGAAGGCTACACCTTC.

The chain is built from TRBV6-5 and TRBJ1-6; maybe TRBD1 (5 bases). Trimming pared 7 bases from V and 9 bases from J, leaving 19 bases between. The CDR3 runs to 15 residues. From germline, CDR1 is MNHEY and CDR2 SVGAGI. CDR3 DNA sequence: TGTGCCAGCACCTCCGCGGCAGGGTGGACTTCACCCCTCCACTTT. Translation gives CASTSAAGWTSPLHF.

The gene calls are TRBV4-3 and TRBJ2-2, with D maybe TRBD1 (6 bases). The germline V gene has CDR1 LGHNA and CDR2 YSLEER. Trimming removed 0 bases at V and 0 bases at J, with 14 bases between. The CDR3 is made up of 18 amino acids. CDR3 residues: CASSQEAPDSSNTGELFF. The CDR3 nucleotides read TGCGCCAGCAGCCAAGAAGCCCCGGACAGCTCGAACACCGGGGAGCTGTTTTTT.

This chain uses TRBV6-2 or TRBV6-3 with TRBJ1-1; TRBD1 is a possible D gene (5 bases). The CDR3 is 15 residues long. Trimming shortened V by 4 bases and J by 5 bases, and 17 bases separated the two germline ends. CDR1 and CDR2 (germline): MNHEY, SVGEGT. For the CDR3, the DNA is TGTGCCAGCAGTTTGAGGGACCTATTGGATACTGAAGCTTTCTTT. It encodes CASSLRDLLDTEAFF.

This chain links TRBV28 with TRBJ2-7; 15 positions agree with TRBD2. The CDR3 is 15 amino acids. Germline V gene lookup returns CDR1 MDHEN and CDR2 SYDVKM. J gave up 7 bases and V 5 bases, and 6 bases lay outside the gene matches. As DNA, the CDR3 is TGTGCCAGCAGTGGGGGACTAGCGGGAGGAGGAGAGCAGTACTTC. Protein: CASSGGLAGGGEQYF.

This chain links TRBV15 with TRBJ2-7; 8 nucleotides match TRBD1. Germline V gene data show CDR1 as LNHNV and CDR2 as YYDKDF (reference sequence). The CDR3 sequence is 14 residues long. The V segment lost 4 bases and the J segment 3 bases; nucleotides outside the gene matches: 5. CDR3 bases: TGTGCCACCAGCACCCGGGACAGGTTCTACGAGCAGTACTTC. Translated, it gives CATSTRDRFYEQYF.

The rearrangement links TRBV5-1 to TRBJ2-6, with no clear D. The CDR3 spans 14 residues. Germline loops: CDR1 SGHRS, CDR2 YFSETQ. V lost 2 bases and J 0 bases, leaving 3 bases between the germline ends. CDR3 nucleotide sequence: TGCGCCAGCAGCTTTTCCTCTGGGGCCAACGTCCTGACTTTC. Its protein product is CASSFSSGANVLTF. The full variable domain, in which reference TRBV5-1 and TRBJ2-6 provide the parts outside the CDR3, is KAGVTQTPRYLIKTRGQQVTLSCSPISGHRSVSWYQQTPGQGLQFLFEYFSETQRNKGNFPGRFSGRQFSNSRSEMNVSTLELGDSALYLCASSFSSGANVLTFGAGSRLTVL.

The chain employs TRBV5-1 and TRBJ2-7, with a possible D match to TRBD1 (6 bases). The CDR3 sequence is 14 residues long. V was pared by 0 bases and J by 4 bases, with 11 bases between. The V gene's germline CDR1 is SGHRS and CDR2 YFSETQ. DNA of the CDR3: TGCGCCAGCAGCTTGGCACAGGGTTGGTACGAGCAGTACTTC. This translates into CASSLAQGWYEQYF.

This chain joins TRBV7-3 and TRBJ1-2; the D gene is possibly TRBD1 (6 bases). Germline V gene data show CDR1 as SGHTA and CDR2 as FQGTGA. V was trimmed by 5 bases and J by 0 bases, leaving 13 bases between them. The CDR3 has 15 residues. The CDR3 DNA is TGTGCCAGCAGCCCGAAGGGGGGTTCTAACTATGGCTACACCTTC. Its protein is CASSPKGGSNYGYTF.

The chain links TRBV10-3 to TRBJ1-4; D gene ambiguous. CDR1 ENHRY and CDR2 SYGVKD come from the germline V gene. The CDR3 extends over 15 amino acids. Trimming cost V 9 bases and J 7 bases, with 21 bases left between them. CDR3 residues: CAILQEGLRCEKLFF. The DNA for the CDR3 is TGTGCCATTTTGCAGGAGGGCCTCAGGTGTGAAAAACTGTTTTTT.

This clone was counted once. The chain combines TRBV28 with TRBJ2-1, with D perhaps matching TRBD2 (6 bases). The ends were cut back, 4 bases at V and 5 bases at J, with 15 bases in the middle. The CDR3 spans 15 residues. CDR1 is MDHEN, CDR2 SYDVKM, per germline. CDR3 amino acids: CASSSPRGMDNEQFF. For the CDR3, the DNA is TGTGCCAGCAGTTCCCCCCGGGGGATGGACAATGAGCAGTTCTTC.

This chain links TRBV9 with TRBJ2-5; the D is unclear. The CDR3 contains 14 residues. V lost 0 bases, J lost 2 bases, and 8 bases lay in between. Germline V gene data show CDR1 as SGDLS and CDR2 as YYNGEE. The CDR3 bases are TGTGCCAGCAGCGTAGGATTACAACAAGAGACCCAGTACTTC. Translating it yields CASSVGLQQETQYF.